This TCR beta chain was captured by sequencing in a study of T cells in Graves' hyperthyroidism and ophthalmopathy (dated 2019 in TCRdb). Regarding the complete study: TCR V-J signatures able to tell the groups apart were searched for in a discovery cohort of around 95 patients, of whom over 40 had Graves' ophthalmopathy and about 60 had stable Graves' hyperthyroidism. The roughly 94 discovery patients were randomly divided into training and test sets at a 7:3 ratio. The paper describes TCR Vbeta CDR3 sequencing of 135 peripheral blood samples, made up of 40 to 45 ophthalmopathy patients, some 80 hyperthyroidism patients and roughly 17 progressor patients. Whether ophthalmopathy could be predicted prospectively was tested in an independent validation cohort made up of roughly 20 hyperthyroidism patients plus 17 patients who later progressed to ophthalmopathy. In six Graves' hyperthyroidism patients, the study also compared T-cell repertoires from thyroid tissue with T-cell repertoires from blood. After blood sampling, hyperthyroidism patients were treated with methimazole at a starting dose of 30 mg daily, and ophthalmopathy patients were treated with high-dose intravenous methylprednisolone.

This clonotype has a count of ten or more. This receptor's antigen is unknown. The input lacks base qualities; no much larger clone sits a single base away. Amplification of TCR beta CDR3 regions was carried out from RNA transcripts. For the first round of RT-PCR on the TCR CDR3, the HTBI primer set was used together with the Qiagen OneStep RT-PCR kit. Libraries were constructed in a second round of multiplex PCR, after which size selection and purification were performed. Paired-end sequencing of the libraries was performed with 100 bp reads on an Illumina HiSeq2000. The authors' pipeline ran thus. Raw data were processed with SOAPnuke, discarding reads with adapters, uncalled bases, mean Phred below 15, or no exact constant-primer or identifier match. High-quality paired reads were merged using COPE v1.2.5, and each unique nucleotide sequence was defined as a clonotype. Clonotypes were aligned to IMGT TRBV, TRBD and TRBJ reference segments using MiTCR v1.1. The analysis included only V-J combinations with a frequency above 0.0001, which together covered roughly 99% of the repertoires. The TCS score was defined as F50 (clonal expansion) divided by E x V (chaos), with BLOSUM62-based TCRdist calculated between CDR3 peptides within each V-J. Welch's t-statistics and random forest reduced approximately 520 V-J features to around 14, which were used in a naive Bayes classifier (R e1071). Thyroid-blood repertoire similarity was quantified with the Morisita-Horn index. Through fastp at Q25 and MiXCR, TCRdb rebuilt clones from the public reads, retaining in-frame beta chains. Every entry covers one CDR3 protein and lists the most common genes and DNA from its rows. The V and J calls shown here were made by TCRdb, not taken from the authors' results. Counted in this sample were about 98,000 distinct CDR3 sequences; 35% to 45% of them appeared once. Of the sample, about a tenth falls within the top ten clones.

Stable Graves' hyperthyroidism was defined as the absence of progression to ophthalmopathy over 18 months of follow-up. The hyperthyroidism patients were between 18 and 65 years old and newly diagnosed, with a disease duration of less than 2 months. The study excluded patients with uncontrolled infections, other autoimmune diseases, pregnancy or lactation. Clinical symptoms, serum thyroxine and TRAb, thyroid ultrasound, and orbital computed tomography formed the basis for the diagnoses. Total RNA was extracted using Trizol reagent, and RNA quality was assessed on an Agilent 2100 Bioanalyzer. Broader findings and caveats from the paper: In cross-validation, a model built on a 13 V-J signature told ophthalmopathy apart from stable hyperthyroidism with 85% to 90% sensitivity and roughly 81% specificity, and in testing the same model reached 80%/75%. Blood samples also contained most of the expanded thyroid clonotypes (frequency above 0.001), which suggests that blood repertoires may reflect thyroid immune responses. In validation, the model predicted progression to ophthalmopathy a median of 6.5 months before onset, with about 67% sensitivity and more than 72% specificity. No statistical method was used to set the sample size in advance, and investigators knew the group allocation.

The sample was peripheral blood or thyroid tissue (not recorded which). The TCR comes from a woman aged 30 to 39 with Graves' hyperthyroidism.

This receptor carries the CDR3 CAITKGRSGAYEQYF. The nucleotides are TGTGCCATCACCAAGGGCCGGTCCGGAGCCTACGAGCAGTACTTC. The V and J genes are TRBV10-3 and TRBJ2-7; no confident D gene assignment can be made. Taken from the germline V gene, the CDR1 and CDR2 loops are ENHRY and SYGVKD. The CDR3 has 15 amino acids, counting the end cysteine and phenylalanine. Left in the record is the CDR3 DNA by itself, 45 bases read in frame from the first base. The junction carries 18 bases between V and J, which are trimmed by 7 bases and 2 bases respectively.